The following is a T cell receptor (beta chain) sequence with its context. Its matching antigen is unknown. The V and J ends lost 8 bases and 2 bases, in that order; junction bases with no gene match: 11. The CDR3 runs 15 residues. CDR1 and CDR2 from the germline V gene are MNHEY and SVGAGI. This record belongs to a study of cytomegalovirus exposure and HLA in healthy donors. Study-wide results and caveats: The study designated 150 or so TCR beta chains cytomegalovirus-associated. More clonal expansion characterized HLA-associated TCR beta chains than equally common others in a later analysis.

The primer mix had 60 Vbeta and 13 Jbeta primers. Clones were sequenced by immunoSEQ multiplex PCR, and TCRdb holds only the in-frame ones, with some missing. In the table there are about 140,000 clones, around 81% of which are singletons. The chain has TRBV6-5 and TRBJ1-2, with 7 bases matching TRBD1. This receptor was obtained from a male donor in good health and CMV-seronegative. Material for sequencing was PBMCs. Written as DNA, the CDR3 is TGTGCCAGCGGACCTACGACAGGGAACAACTATGGCTACACCTTC. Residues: CASGPTTGNNYGYTF.